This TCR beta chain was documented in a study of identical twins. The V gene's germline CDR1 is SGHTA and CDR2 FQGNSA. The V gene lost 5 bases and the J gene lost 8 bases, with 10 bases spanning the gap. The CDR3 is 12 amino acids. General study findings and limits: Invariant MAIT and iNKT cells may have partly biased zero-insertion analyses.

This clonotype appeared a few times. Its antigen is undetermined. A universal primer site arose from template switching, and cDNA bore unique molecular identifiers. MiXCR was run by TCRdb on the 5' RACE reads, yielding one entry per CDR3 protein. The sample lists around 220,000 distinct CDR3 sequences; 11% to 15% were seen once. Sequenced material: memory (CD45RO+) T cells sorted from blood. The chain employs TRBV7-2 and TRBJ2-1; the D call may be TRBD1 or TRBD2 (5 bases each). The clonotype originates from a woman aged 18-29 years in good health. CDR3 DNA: TGTGCCAGCAGCCAGAGGGGCGATGAGCAGTTCTTC. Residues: CASSQRGDEQFF.